The 28 T cell receptor beta chains below were found in one sample sequenced in a study of OX40 agonist ivuxolimab in advanced cancers. The protocol was immunoSEQ multiplex PCR, while the TCRdb copy is restricted to in-frame clones and leaves out a portion. The sample yields tens of thousands of clones, around 80% seen once. Sequenced material: CD4+ or CD8+ T cells sorted from blood, taken in a trial of the OX40 agonist ivuxolimab. These receptors all come from an adult with an advanced solid tumor such as melanoma, head and neck, liver or kidney cancer.

This clone was recorded only once. The gene calls are TRBV9 and TRBJ2-1, with TRBD2 matching 7 bases. V was clipped by 4 bases and J by 6 bases; unmatched bases: 7. Looked up from germline, CDR1 is SGDLS and CDR2 is YYNGEE. The CDR3 is made up of 14 amino acids. The CDR3 here is CASSPRTSVNEQFF. The CDR3 DNA is TGTGCCAGCAGCCCCAGGACTAGTGTCAATGAGCAGTTCTTC.

This clone was seen a single time. The J gene is TRBJ1-5, the V gene TRBV4-2; D unclear. In germline, CDR1 is LGHNA, CDR2 YNFKEQ. The CDR3 has 15 residues. The V end was cut by 0 bases, the J end by 7 bases, with 13 bases between. CDR3 region: CASSQDGPAGQPQHF. Here the CDR3 DNA reads TGTGCCAGCAGCCAAGATGGTCCGGCGGGCCAGCCCCAGCATTTT.

This clone appeared a few times. The CDR3 is CASSFSTAVGGYTF. For the CDR3, the DNA is TGTGCCAGCAGCTTCTCCACGGCGGTTGGAGGCTACACCTTC. The chain couples TRBV11-3 to TRBJ1-2; D unresolved. Between the trimmed V and J ends, which lost 3 bases and 8 bases, there was a span of 16 bases. CDR3 length: 14 residues. CDR1 and CDR2 from the germline V gene are SGHNT and YENEEA.

This clone occurred once. J is TRBJ2-7 and V is TRBV7-2, with unresolved D. V lost 3 bases to trimming and J lost 6 bases, with 15 bases between them. CDR3 length: 14 residues. Germline values: CDR1 SGHTA, CDR2 FQGNSA. The CDR3 coding sequence is TGTGCCAGCAGCTTCCTGCCCATAGTGGGCGAGCAGTACTTC. Translating it yields CASSFLPIVGEQYF.

The chain employs TRBV7-9 and TRBJ2-1, with a weak D call TRBD2 (5 bases). Germline CDR1 is SEHNR and CDR2 is FQNEAQ (reference sequence). This CDR3 comprises 14 residues. Trimming took 1 base from V and 7 from J, leaving 11 bases between them. In DNA, the CDR3 is TGTGCCAGCAGCTTAGTTCTAGGACTTAATGAGCAGTTCTTC. This translates into CASSLVLGLNEQFF.

The gene calls are TRBV5-1 and TRBJ2-1, with D maybe TRBD1 (5 bases). The CDR3 extends over 15 amino acids. The germline gives CDR1 SGHRS, CDR2 YFSETQ. V lost 0 bases and J 5 bases, leaving 12 bases between the germline ends. CDR3 sequence (DNA): TGCGCCAGCAGCTTGGGTAGGGGCGGAAACAATGAGCAGTTCTTC. Protein: CASSLGRGGNNEQFF.

The J gene is TRBJ2-3, the V gene TRBV27; D not certain. Per germline, CDR1 MNHEY and CDR2 SMNVEV (reference sequence). V lost 6 bases and J lost 0, with 22 bases in between. The CDR3 is 18 residues long. CDR3 nucleotide sequence: TGTGCCAGCAGGGCTTGGTCATCCAGTGGAGCTAGCACAGATACGCAGTATTTT. It yields the protein CASRAWSSSGASTDTQYF.

This chain links TRBV11-2 with TRBJ2-7; D is possibly TRBD1 (6 bases). The V gene lost 5 bases and the J gene lost 2 bases, with 10 bases spanning the gap. The CDR3 extends over 13 amino acids. Per germline, CDR1 SGHAT and CDR2 FQNNGV. CDR3 nucleotide sequence: TGTGCCAGCAGCCCGACAGGAACCTACGAGCAGTACTTC. Its translation: CASSPTGTYEQYF.

The chain couples TRBV9 to TRBJ2-1; D perhaps matches TRBD1 (6 bases). This CDR3 spans 15 amino acids. Germline-derived CDR1 and CDR2 are SGDLS and YYNGEE. Trimming cost V 0 bases and J 6 bases, with 13 bases left between them. The CDR3 region is CASSVEGGEGNEQFF. CDR3 DNA sequence: TGTGCCAGCAGCGTAGAAGGGGGAGAGGGCAATGAGCAGTTCTTC. The whole variable domain, remainder taken from reference TRBV9 and TRBJ2-1, is DSGVTQTPKHLITATGQRVTLRCSPRSGDLSVYWYQQSLDQGLQFLIQYYNGEERAKGNILERFSAQQFPDLHSELNLSSLELGDSALYFCASSVEGGEGNEQFFGPGTRLTVL.

This chain joins TRBV19 and TRBJ2-3; D could derive from TRBD1 or TRBD2 (6 bases each). Germline V CDR1 and CDR2: LNHDA, SQIVND (reference sequence). The V gene lost 7 bases and the J gene lost 5 bases, with 22 bases spanning the gap. CDR3 length: 16 residues. The CDR3 DNA reads TGTGCCAGTAATTCCCCGGGGGCAGAGCGTGGAGATACGCAGTATTTT. It specifies CASNSPGAERGDTQYF. Variable domain in full (rest from reference TRBV19 and TRBJ2-3): DGGITQSPKYLFRKEGQNVTLSCEQNLNHDAMYWYRQDPGQGLRLIYYSQIVNDFQKGDIAEGYSVSREKKESFPLTVTSAQKNPTAFYLCASNSPGAERGDTQYFGPGTRLTVL.

V is TRBV5-4 and J is TRBJ1-1; 9 positions agree with TRBD1. The CDR3 covers 18 residues. Germline values: CDR1 SGHNT, CDR2 YYREEE (reference sequence). The J segment lost 1 base and the V segment lost 4 bases, leaving 14 bases of the junction unmatched. DNA for the CDR3: TGTGCCAGCAGCCAAGATATTGCATCGGGACAGGGGAACACTGAAGCTTTCTTT. Residues: CASSQDIASGQGNTEAFF.

J is TRBJ2-1 and V is TRBV29-1, with 11 bases that match TRBD1. The J segment lost 2 bases and the V segment lost 5 bases, leaving 8 bases of the junction unmatched. The germline V gene encodes CDR1 SQVTM and CDR2 ANQGSEA. The CDR3 extends over 16 amino acids. CDR3 in amino acids: CSVRLRDRGTYNEQFF. The CDR3 nucleotides read TGCAGCGTTCGTCTCCGGGACAGGGGGACCTACAATGAGCAGTTCTTC.

The chain links TRBV19 to TRBJ1-1, with a weak D call TRBD1 (5 bases). The germline V gene encodes CDR1 LNHDA and CDR2 SQIVND (reference sequence). This CDR3 has 15 amino acids. V was shortened by 1 base and J by 5 bases, with 14 bases between the two germline ends. CDR3 DNA sequence: TGTGCCAGTAGTATAGCGGGCACCGGGGGGACTGAAGCTTTCTTT. It translates to CASSIAGTGGTEAFF. Filled out from reference TRBV19 and TRBJ1-1, the complete variable domain reads DGGITQSPKYLFRKEGQNVTLSCEQNLNHDAMYWYRQDPGQGLRLIYYSQIVNDFQKGDIAEGYSVSREKKESFPLTVTSAQKNPTAFYLCASSIAGTGGTEAFFGQGTRLTVV.

The V call is TRBV9, the J call TRBJ2-1; 7 bases line up with TRBD1. CDR1 and CDR2 from the germline V gene are SGDLS and YYNGEE. Trimming removed 0 bases from V and 5 bases from J; junction bases left unmatched: 2. CDR3 length: 14 residues. CDR3 residues: CASSVDGQDNEQFF. The CDR3 region has the DNA TGTGCCAGCAGCGTAGACGGACAGGACAATGAGCAGTTCTTC.

This clone showed up just a few times. This chain links TRBV27 with TRBJ2-7; the match to TRBD1 covers 10 bases. CDR3 length: 16 amino acids. Germline loops: CDR1 MNHEY, CDR2 SMNVEV (reference sequence). V shed 4 bases, J shed 7 bases, and the junction held 13 bases outside the gene matches. The DNA of the CDR3 is TGTGCCAGCAGTTCCAGCGGAAGACAGGGGGCATCTGAGCAGTACTTC. It yields the protein CASSSSGRQGASEQYF.

J is TRBJ1-3 and V is TRBV19, with D uncertain. The CDR3 contains 14 residues. CDR1 and CDR2 (germline): LNHDA, SQIVND (reference sequence). V gave up 6 bases and J gave up 0 bases, with 9 bases separating them. The CDR3 region is CASSQISSGNTIYF. The CDR3 bases are TGTGCCAGTAGCCAGATAAGCTCTGGAAACACCATATATTTT.

The chain couples TRBV6-4 to TRBJ2-2; 8 bases align to TRBD2. J lost 6 bases, V lost 6 bases, and 6 bases had no gene match. The CDR3 is made up of 14 amino acids. Germline CDR1 is MRHNA and CDR2 is SNTAGT. The CDR3 DNA is TGTGCCAGCAGACCTGCCGGGGGGGCCGGGGAGCTGTTTTTT. It translates to CASRPAGGAGELFF.

The V gene is TRBV2, the J gene TRBJ1-4, with TRBD1 as a possible D gene (6 bases). Per germline, CDR1 SNHLY and CDR2 FYNNEI. This CDR3 comprises 14 residues. Trimming took off 4 bases at V and 8 bases at J, with 14 bases between the two ends. The CDR3 spells CASSGSGESEKLFF. Written as DNA, the CDR3 is TGTGCCAGCAGTGGGTCAGGGGAATCGGAAAAACTGTTTTTT.

The genes are TRBV6-5 and TRBJ1-2, with TRBD1 as a possible D gene (6 bases). V gave up 5 bases and J gave up 4 bases, with 14 bases separating them. CDR1 is MNHEY, CDR2 SVGAGI, per germline. The CDR3 has 14 residues. The DNA of the CDR3 is TGTGCCAGCAGTCGACAGGAGGGGAGCTATGGCTACACCTTC. This sequence encodes CASSRQEGSYGYTF.

The chain uses TRBV10-1 and TRBJ2-1; D is ambiguous. V was trimmed by 3 bases and J by 2 bases, leaving 11 bases between them. CDR3 size: 15 residues. Germline CDR1 reads WNHNN; CDR2 reads SYGVQD (reference sequence). The CDR3 DNA follows: TGCGCCAGCAGTGACACCTTGGCCCCCTACAATGAGCAGTTCTTC. It encodes CASSDTLAPYNEQFF.

The chain recombines TRBV5-1 with TRBJ2-3; maybe TRBD2 (5 bases). Trimming pared 0 bases from V and 3 bases from J, leaving 8 bases between. CDR3 length: 14 amino acids. The germline V gene has CDR1 SGHRS and CDR2 YFSETQ. This chain's CDR3 is CASSLAGETDTQYF. CDR3 sequence (DNA): TGCGCCAGCAGCTTGGCCGGGGAGACAGATACGCAGTATTTT.

The rearrangement uses TRBV6-1 and TRBJ1-1; 8 bases align to TRBD1. V was clipped by 7 bases and J by 3 bases; unmatched bases: 4. Germline values: CDR1 MNHNS, CDR2 SASEGT. This CDR3 has 13 residues. The CDR3 region is CASTTTGDTEAFF. CDR3 DNA: TGTGCCAGCACTACGACAGGGGACACTGAAGCTTTCTTT.

V usage is TRBV15 and J usage is TRBJ1-4; D gene uncertain. Deletions cut 6 bases from V and 8 bases from J, with 16 bases between. The CDR3 sequence is 14 residues long. Per the germline V gene, CDR1 is LNHNV and CDR2 is YYDKDF (reference sequence). The CDR3, as DNA: TGTGCCACCAGTAACGAATTTCTCGAAGAAAAACTGTTTTTT. Its protein is CATSNEFLEEKLFF.

The chain couples TRBV19 to TRBJ1-5; D unresolved. Looked up from germline, CDR1 is LNHDA and CDR2 is SQIVND (reference sequence). V was clipped by 6 bases and J by 2 bases, with 11 bases between them. This CDR3 contains 14 residues. The chain's CDR3 is CASRIREGNQPQHF. The CDR3 DNA sequence: TGTGCCAGTAGAATAAGGGAGGGCAATCAGCCCCAGCATTTT.

The count of this clone is one. This chain joins TRBV19 and TRBJ2-3; 13 bases map to TRBD2. The CDR3 is made up of 16 amino acids. Germline-derived CDR1 and CDR2 are LNHDA and SQIVND (reference sequence). V lost 4 bases to trimming and J lost 7 bases; unmatched junction nucleotides: 8. The CDR3 loop reads CASSTKLAGGPHTQYF. The CDR3 DNA reads as TGTGCCAGTAGTACTAAACTAGCGGGGGGGCCCCATACGCAGTATTTT.

The rearrangement links TRBV6-1 to TRBJ1-1; no firm D call. V lost 8 bases, J lost 0 bases, and 13 bases lay in between. From germline, CDR1 is MNHNS and CDR2 SASEGT. This CDR3 is 14 amino acids long. This CDR3 reads CASVRTLVNTEAFF. The CDR3, as DNA: TGTGCCAGCGTTAGGACTCTAGTGAACACTGAAGCTTTCTTT.

The chain combines TRBV11-1 with TRBJ2-3; TRBD2 matches at 7 bases. J was trimmed by 4 bases and V by 2 bases; bases with no gene match: 6. The CDR3 length is 15 residues. Germline CDR1 is SGHAT and CDR2 is FQDESV (reference sequence). The CDR3 loop reads CASSLNQGGADTQYF. The CDR3, as DNA: TGTGCCAGCAGCTTAAACCAGGGAGGGGCAGATACGCAGTATTTT.

The V and J genes are TRBV11-3 and TRBJ1-2; D is unresolved. CDR3 length: 13 residues. Germline V gives CDR1 SGHNT, CDR2 YENEEA. The V end lost 5 bases, the J end lost 3 bases, and 10 bases lay between the germline ends. The CDR3 spells CASSPRRDYGYTF. In nucleotides, the CDR3 is TGTGCCAGCAGCCCCAGGAGAGACTATGGCTACACCTTC.